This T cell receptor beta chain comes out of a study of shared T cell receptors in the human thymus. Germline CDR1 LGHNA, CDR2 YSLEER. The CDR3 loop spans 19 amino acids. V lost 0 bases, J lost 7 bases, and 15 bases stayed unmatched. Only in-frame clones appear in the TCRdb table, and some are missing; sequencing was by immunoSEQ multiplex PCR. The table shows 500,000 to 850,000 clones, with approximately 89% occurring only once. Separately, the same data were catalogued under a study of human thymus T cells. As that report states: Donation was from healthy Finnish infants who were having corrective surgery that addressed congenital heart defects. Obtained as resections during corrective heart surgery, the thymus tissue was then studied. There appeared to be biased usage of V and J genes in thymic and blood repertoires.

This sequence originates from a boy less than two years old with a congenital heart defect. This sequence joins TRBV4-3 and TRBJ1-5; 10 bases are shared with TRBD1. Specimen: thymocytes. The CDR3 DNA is TGCGCCAGCAGCCAAGAATGGCGGGCCGGACAGGGGGATAGGCAGCCCCAGCATTTT. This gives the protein CASSQEWRAGQGDRQPQHF.